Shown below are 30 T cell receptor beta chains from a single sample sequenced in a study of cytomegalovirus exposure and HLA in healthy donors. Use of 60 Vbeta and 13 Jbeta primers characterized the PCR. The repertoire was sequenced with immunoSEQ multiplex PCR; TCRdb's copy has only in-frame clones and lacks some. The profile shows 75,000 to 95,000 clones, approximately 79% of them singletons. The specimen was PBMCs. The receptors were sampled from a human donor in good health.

Here the CDR3 DNA reads TGCAGCGCCCTCGGGTACGAGCAGTACTTC. It specifies CSALGYEQYF. The rearrangement uses TRBV29-1 and TRBJ2-7; D is uncertain. Germline loops: CDR1 SQVTM, CDR2 ANQGSEA. The CDR3 extends over 10 amino acids. The V end was cut by 7 bases, the J end by 4 bases, with 8 bases between.

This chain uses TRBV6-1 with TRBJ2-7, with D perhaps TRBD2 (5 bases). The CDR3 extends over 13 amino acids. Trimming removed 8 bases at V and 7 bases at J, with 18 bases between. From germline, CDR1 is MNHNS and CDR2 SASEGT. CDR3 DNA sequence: TGTGCCAGCCGGCAGGAGGCATTCAGGGAGCAGTACTTC. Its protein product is CASRQEAFREQYF.

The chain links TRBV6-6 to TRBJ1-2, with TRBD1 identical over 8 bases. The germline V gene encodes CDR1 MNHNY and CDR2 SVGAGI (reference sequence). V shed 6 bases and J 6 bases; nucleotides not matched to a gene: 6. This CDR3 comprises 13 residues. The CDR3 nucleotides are TGTGCCAGCAGACCCAGGGGGCTCGATGGCTACACCTTC. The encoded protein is CASRPRGLDGYTF.

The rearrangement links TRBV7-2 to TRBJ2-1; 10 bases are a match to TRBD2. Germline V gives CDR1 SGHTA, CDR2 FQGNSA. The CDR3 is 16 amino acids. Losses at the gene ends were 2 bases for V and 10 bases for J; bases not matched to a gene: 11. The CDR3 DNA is TGTGCCAGCAGCTTATCGCCTAGCGGGGGTCCCAGGGAGCAGTTCTTC. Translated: CASSLSPSGGPREQFF.

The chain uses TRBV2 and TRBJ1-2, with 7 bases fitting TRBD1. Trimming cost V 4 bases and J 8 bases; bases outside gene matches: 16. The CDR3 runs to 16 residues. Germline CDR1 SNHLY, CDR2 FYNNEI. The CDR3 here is CASSVQGQATVWGYTF. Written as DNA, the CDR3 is TGTGCCAGCAGTGTTCAAGGACAGGCCACTGTTTGGGGCTACACCTTC.

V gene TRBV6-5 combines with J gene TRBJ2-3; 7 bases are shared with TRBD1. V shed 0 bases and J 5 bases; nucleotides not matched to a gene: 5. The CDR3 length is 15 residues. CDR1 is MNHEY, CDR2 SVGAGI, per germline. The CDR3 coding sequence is TGTGCCAGCAGTTACTCGACAGGGTCCCAAGATACGCAGTATTTT. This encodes CASSYSTGSQDTQYF.

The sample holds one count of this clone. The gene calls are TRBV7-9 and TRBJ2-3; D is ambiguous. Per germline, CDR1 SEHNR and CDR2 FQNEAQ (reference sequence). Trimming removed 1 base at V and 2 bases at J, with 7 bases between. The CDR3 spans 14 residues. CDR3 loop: CASSLGDDTDTQYF. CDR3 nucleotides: TGTGCCAGCAGCTTAGGAGATGACACAGATACGCAGTATTTT.

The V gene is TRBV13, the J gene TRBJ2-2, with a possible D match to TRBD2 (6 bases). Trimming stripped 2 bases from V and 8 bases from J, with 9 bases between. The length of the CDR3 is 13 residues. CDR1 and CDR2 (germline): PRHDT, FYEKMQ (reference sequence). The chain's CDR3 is CASSLSGLGELFF. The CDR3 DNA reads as TGTGCCAGCAGCTTATCCGGACTAGGGGAGCTGTTTTTT.

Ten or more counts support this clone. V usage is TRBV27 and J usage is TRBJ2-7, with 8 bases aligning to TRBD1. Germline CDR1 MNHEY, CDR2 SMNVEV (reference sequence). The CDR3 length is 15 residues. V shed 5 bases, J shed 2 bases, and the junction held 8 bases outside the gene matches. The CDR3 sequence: CASSPTGGRAYEQYF. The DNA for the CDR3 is TGTGCCAGCAGTCCTACAGGGGGTAGGGCCTACGAGCAGTACTTC.

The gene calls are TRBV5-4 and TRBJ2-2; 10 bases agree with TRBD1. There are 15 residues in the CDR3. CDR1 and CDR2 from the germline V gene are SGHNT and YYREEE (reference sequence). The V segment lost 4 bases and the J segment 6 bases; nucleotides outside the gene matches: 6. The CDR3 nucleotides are TGTGCCAGCAGCGGGGGACAGGGGCGTCCCGGGGAGCTGTTTTTT. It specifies CASSGGQGRPGELFF.

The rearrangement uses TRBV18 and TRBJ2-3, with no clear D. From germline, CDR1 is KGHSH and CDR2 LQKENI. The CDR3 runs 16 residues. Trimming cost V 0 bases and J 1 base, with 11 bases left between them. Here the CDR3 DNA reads TGTGCCAGCTCACCACCGGGTAGCCATCGCACAGATACGCAGTATTTT. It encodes CASSPPGSHRTDTQYF.

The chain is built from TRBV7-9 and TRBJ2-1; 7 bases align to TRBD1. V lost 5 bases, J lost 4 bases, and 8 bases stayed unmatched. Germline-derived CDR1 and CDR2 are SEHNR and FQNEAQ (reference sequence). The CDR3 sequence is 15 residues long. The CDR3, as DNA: TGTGCCAGCAGCCACCGGGACAGATTATACAATGAGCAGTTCTTC. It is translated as CASSHRDRLYNEQFF.

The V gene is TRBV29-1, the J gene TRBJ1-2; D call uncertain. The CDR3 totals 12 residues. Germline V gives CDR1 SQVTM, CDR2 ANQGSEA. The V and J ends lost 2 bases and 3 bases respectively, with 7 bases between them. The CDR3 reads CSVETGDYGYTF. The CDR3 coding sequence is TGCAGCGTTGAAACCGGGGACTATGGCTACACCTTC. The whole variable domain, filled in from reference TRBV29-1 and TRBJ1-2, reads SAVISQKPSRDICQRGTSLTIQCQVDSQVTMMFWYRQQPGQSLTLIATANQGSEATYESGFVIDKFPISRPNLTFSTLTVSNMSPEDSSIYLCSVETGDYGYTFGSGTRLTVV.

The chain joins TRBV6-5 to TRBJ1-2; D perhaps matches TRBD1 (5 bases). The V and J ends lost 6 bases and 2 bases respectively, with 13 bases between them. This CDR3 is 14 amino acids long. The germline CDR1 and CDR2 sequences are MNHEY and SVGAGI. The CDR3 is CASRQTTENYGYTF. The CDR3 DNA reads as TGTGCCAGCAGACAAACGACAGAGAACTATGGCTACACCTTC.

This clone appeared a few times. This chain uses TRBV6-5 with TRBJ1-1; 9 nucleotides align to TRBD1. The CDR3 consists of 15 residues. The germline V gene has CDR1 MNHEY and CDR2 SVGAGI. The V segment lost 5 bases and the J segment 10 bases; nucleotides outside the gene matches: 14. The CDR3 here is CASSPPPTGGHGAFF. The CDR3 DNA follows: TGTGCCAGCAGTCCACCCCCGACAGGGGGTCATGGAGCTTTCTTT.

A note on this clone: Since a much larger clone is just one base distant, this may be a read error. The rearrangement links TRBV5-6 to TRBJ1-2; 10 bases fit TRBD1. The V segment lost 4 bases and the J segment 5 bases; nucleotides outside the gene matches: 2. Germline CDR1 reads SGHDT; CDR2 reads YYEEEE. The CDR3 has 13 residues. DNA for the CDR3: TGTGCCAGCAGCCCGGGACAGGGGTATGGCTACACCTTC. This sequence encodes CASSPGQGYGYTF.

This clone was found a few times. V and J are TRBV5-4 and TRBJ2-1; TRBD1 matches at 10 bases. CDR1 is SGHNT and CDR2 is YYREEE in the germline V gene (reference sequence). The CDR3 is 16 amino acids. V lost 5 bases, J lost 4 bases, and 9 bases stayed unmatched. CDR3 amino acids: CASSSHGQGGYNEQFF. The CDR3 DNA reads TGTGCCAGCAGTTCTCACGGACAGGGGGGATACAATGAGCAGTTCTTC.

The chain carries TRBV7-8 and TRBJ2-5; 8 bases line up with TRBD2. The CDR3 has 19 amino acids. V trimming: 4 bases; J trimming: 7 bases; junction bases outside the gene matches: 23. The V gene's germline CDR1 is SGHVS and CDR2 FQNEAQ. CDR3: CASSSSVAGGASLLGTQYF. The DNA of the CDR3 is TGTGCCAGCAGCTCCAGTGTCGCGGGGGGAGCTTCGCTTCTCGGGACCCAGTACTTC.

The CDR3 protein is CASSPASGGSDTQYF. CDR3 bases: TGTGCCAGCTCACCTGCTAGCGGGGGTTCAGATACGCAGTATTTT. The chain is built from TRBV18 and TRBJ2-3, with 10 nucleotides matching TRBD2. Trimming at V came to 3 bases and at J to 4 bases, leaving 4 bases not matched to a gene. This CDR3 comprises 15 residues. Germline CDR1 reads KGHSH; CDR2 reads LQKENI. Supplemented by reference TRBV18 and TRBJ2-3, the full variable domain reads NAGVMQNPRHLVRRRGQEARLRCSPMKGHSHVYWYRQLPEEGLKFMVYLQKENIIDESGMPKERFSAEFPKEGPSILRIQQVVRGDSAAYFCASSPASGGSDTQYFGPGTRLTVL.

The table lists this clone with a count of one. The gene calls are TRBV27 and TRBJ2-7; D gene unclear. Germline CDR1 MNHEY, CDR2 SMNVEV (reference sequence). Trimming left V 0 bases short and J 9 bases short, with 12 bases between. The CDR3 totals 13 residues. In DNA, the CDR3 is TGTGCCAGCAGTTTATCGTTCACTGCCATGCAGTACTTC. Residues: CASSLSFTAMQYF.

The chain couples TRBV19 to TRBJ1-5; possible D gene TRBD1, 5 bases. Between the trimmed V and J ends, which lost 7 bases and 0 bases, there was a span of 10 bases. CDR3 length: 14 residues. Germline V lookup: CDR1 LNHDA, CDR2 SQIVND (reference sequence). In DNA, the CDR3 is TGTGCCAGTATGATCAGGGATAGCAATCAGCCCCAGCATTTT. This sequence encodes CASMIRDSNQPQHF.

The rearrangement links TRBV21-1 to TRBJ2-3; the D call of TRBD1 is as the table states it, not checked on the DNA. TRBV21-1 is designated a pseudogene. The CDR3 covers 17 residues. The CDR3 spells CASSTKGTGASTDTQYF. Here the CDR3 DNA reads TGTGCCAGCAGCACAAAGGGGACAGGGGCTAGCACAGATACGCAGTATTTT.

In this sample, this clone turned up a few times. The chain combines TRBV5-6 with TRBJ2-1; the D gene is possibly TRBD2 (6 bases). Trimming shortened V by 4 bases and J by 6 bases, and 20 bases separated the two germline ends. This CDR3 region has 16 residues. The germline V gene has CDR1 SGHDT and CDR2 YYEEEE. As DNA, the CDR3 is TGTGCCAGCAGCCAACCTCCGGGACTCAGGGTCAATGAGCAGTTCTTC. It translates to CASSQPPGLRVNEQFF.

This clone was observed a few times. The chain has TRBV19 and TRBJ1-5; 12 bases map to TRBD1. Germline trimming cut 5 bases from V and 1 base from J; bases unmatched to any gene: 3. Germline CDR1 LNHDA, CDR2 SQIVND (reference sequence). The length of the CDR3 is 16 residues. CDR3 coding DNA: TGTGCCAGTAGTGGGACAGGGGGCTGGAGCAATCAGCCCCAGCATTTT. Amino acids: CASSGTGGWSNQPQHF. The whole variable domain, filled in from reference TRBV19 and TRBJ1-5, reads DGGITQSPKYLFRKEGQNVTLSCEQNLNHDAMYWYRQDPGQGLRLIYYSQIVNDFQKGDIAEGYSVSREKKESFPLTVTSAQKNPTAFYLCASSGTGGWSNQPQHFGDGTRLSIL.

CDR3 amino acids: CAISEMGGNQPQHF. In DNA, the CDR3 is TGTGCCATCAGTGAGATGGGGGGTAATCAGCCCCAGCATTTT. The chain couples TRBV10-3 to TRBJ1-5, with D possibly matching TRBD1 (5 bases). From germline, CDR1 is ENHRY and CDR2 SYGVKD. Trimming pared 2 bases from V and 4 bases from J, leaving 9 bases between. The CDR3 spans 14 residues.

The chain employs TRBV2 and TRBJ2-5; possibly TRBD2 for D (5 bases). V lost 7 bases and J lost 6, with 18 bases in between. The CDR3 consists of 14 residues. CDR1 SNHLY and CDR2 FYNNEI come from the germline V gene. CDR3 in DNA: TGTGCCAGCACCCGGGAAAACCCCGGGAAGACCCAGTACTTC. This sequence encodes CASTRENPGKTQYF.

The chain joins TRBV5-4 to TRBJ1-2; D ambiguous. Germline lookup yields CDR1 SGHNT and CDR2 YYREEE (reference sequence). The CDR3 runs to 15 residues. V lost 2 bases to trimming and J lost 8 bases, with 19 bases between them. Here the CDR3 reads CASSLTQDAPGGYTF. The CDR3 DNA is TGTGCCAGCAGCTTAACTCAGGACGCCCCGGGGGGCTACACCTTC.

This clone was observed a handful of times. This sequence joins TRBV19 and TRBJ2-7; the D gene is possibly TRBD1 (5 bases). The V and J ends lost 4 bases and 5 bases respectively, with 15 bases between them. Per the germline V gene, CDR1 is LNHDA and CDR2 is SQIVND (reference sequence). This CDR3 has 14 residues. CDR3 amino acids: CASSKWGSSNEQYF. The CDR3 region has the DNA TGTGCCAGTAGTAAGTGGGGCAGTTCGAACGAGCAGTACTTC.

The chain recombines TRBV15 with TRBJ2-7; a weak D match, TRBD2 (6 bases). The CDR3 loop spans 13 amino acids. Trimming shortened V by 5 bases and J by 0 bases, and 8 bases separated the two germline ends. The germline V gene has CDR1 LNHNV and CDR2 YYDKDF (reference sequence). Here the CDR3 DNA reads TGTGCCACCAGCTGGGGGGTCTCCTACGAGCAGTACTTC. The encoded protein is CATSWGVSYEQYF.

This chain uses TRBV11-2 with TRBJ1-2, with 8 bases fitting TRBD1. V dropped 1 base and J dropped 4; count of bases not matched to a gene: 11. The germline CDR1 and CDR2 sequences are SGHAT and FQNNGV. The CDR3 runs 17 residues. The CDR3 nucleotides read TGTGCCAGCAGCTTAGTTTCGACGGGACAGGCCATCTATGGCTACACCTTC. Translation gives CASSLVSTGQAIYGYTF. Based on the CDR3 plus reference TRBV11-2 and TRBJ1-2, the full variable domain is EAGVAQSPRYKIIEKRQSVAFWCNPISGHATLYWYQQILGQGPKLLIQFQNNGVVDDSQLPKDRFSAERLKGVDSTLKIQPAKLEDSAVYLCASSLVSTGQAIYGYTFGSGTRLTVV.